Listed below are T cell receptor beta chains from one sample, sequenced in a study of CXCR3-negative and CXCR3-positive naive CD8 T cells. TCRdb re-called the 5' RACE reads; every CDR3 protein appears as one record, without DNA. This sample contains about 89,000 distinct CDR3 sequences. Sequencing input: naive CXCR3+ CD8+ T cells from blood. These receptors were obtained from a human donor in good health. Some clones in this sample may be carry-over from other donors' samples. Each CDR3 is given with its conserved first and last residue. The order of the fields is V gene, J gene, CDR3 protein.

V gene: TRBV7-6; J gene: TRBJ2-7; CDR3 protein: CASSLRRGLYEQYF
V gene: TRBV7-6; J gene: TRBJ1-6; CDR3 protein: CASSLESVGQDNSPLHF
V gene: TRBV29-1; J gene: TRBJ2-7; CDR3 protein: CSVERGQGKDEQYF
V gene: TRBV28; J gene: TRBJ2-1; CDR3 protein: CASSSEGSKVYNEQFF
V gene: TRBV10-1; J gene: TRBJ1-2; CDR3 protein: CASSESLGSFDGYTF
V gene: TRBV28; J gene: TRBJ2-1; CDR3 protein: CATGTGPCNEQFF
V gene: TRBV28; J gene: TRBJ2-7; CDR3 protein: CASSFSAGEQYF
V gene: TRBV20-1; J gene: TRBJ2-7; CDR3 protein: CSARGRGAKYEQYF
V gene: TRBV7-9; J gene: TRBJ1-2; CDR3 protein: CASTVGLDGYTF
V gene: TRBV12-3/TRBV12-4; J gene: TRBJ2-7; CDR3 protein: CASSLSRIYEQYF
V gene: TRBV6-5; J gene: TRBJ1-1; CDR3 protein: CASGPGQGNTEAFF
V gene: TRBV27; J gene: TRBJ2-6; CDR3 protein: CASSLTGTGRSGANVLTF
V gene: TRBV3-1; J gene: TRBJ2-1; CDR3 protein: CASSHWTADNEQFF
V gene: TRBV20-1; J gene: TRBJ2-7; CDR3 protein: CSAQGSLSYYEQYF
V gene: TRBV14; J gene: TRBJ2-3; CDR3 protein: CASSQDWGIGTGLSDTQYF
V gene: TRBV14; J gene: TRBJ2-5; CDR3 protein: CASSQERQLIQETQYF
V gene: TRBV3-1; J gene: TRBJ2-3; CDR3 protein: CASSQGLTRDTDTQYF
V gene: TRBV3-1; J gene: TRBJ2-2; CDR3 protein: CASSQEEGGELFF
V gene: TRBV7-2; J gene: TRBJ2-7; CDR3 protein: CASSVGTEPSYEQYF
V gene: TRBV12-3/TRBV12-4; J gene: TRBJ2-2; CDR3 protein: CASTDQHSGELFF
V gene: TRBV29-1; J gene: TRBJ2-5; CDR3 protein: CSVEGTAHTWETQYF
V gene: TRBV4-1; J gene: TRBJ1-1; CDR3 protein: CASSRGQPNTEAFF
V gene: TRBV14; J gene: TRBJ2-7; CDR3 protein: CASSRHITYEQYF
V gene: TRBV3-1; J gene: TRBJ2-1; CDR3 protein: CASSVTSGEYNEQFF
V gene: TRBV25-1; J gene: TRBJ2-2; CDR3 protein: CAGGEFTGELFF
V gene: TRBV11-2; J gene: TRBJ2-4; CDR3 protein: CASTSPETKNIQYF
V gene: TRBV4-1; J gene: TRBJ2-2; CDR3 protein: CASSLKSLAGKLTGELFF
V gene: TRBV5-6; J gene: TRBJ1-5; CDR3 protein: CASSLTGAGGNQPQHF
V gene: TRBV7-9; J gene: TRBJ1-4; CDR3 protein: CASSDRQDATNEKLFF
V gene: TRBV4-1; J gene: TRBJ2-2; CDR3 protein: CASSQDWEDRVDTGELFF
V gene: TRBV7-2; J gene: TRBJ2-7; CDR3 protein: CASSLAGTSYEQYF
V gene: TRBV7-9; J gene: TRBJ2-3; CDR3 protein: CASSAGTRATDTQYF
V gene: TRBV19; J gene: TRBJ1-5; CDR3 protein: CASSIRFSNQPQHF
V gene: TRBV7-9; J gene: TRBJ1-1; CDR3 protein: CASSHPLDTEAFF
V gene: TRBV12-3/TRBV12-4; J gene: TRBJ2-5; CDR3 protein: CASSPNLYPSETQYF
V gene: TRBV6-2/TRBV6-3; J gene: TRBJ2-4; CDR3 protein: CASSRTLGDIQYF
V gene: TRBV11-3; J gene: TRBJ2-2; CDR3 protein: CASSLEPLAGAATGELFF
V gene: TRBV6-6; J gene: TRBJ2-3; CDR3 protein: CASSYETGRDTQYF
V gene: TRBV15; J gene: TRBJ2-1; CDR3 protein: CATSRDQGAVNEQFF
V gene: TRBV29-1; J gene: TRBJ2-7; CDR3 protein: CSVEGVTPGDEQYF